The source of this T cell receptor beta chain is a study of cytomegalovirus exposure and HLA in healthy donors. Germline V CDR1 and CDR2: SGHKS, YYEKEE (reference sequence). The CDR3 length is 14 residues. V lost 1 base, J lost 2 bases, and 7 bases lay in between. PCR involved 60 Vbeta and 13 Jbeta primers. Methods used by the authors: Counted up in a later analysis, unique TCR beta chains came to about 80 million, with around 11 million shared. Here immunoSEQ multiplex PCR was the method, and the copy in TCRdb shows in-frame clones only, minus some. V, J and clone size are those of that table, while D and trimming were read from the DNA. The table includes approximately 110,000 clones, roughly four fifths detected once.

The rearrangement links TRBV5-5 to TRBJ2-1; D remains unclear. Material for sequencing was PBMCs. The receptor was derived from a woman between 55 and 75 years old in good health and CMV-seropositive. The CDR3 is CASSLLPAYNEQFF. DNA of the CDR3: TGTGCCAGCAGCTTGCTCCCGGCCTACAATGAGCAGTTCTTC. Looking up the rest from reference TRBV5-5 and TRBJ2-1 gives the full variable domain: DAGVTQSPTHLIKTRGQQVTLRCSPISGHKSVSWYQQVLGQGPQFIFQYYEKEERGRGNFPDRFSARQFPNYSSELNVNALLLGDSALYLCASSLLPAYNEQFFGPGTRLTVL.